A selection of T cell receptor beta chains follows, all from one sample in a study of T cells in Graves' hyperthyroidism and ophthalmopathy. TCRdb passed the multiplex PCR reads through MiXCR, listing each CDR3 protein once. The sample has hundreds of thousands of distinct CDR3 sequences; about 20% are singletons. The material sequenced was blood. Receptors were obtained from a man in his thirties or forties with Graves' ophthalmopathy. Each CDR3 is given with its conserved first and last residue. Fields, in order: V gene, clone size, J gene, D gene, CDR3 DNA, CDR3 protein. D genes are given only for firm matches. Where a row states a size, it is once, few, many or the class of an expanded clone; other rows omit it.

TRBV5-6,few,TRBJ2-3,TRBD1,TGTGCCAGCAGCTTGAGGGTGACAGGGGGTGCAGATACGCAGTATTTT,CASSLRVTGGADTQYF
TRBV6-1,many,TRBJ2-7,TRBD1,TGTGCCAGCCGCCTCAGGACAGGGTGGTACGAGCAGTACTTC,CASRLRTGWYEQYF
TRBV12-3/TRBV12-4,-,TRBJ2-1,-,TGTGCCAGCAGTTTGGTTGAACGGGGACTCAATCGGCAGTTCTTC,CASSLVERGLNRQFF
TRBV20-1,-,TRBJ2-7,-,TGCAGTGCTAGAGATAGCCGACAGGTCTACGAGCAGTACTTC,CSARDSRQVYEQYF
TRBV28,-,TRBJ1-2,-,TGTGCCAGCAGAGCTACTGGGGGGGGGCTCTATGGCTACACCTTC,CASRATGGGLYGYTF
TRBV11-2,few,TRBJ2-7,-,TGTGCCAGCAGCCAAGAGGAAACCTACGAGCAGTACTTC,CASSQEETYEQYF
TRBV6-2/TRBV6-3,-,TRBJ2-5,-,TGTGCCAGCACCTCCCCCTCCTTCGGGACCCAGTACTTC,CASTSPSFGTQYF
TRBV9,few,TRBJ1-6,-,TGTGCCAGCAGCGTTAGTGGCAGTCATAATTCACCCCTCCACTTT,CASSVSGSHNSPLHF
TRBV11-2,many,TRBJ2-5,-,TGTGCCAGTACCCGAGGGGGAGGGAATGTGGAGACCCAGTACTTC,CASTRGGGNVETQYF
TRBV3-1,-,TRBJ2-5,TRBD2,TGTGCCAGCAGCCAAGTTGGACTAGCGGGAGTGGCGGGAGAGACCCAGTACTTC,CASSQVGLAGVAGETQYF
TRBV7-6,-,TRBJ2-1,TRBD2,TGTGCCAGCAGCTTAGTCCTAGCGGGAGGGGACAATGAGCAGTTCTTC,CASSLVLAGGDNEQFF
TRBV3-1,-,TRBJ2-2,-,TGTGCCAGCAGCCAAGATCCGGGGGCAGGAACCGGGGAGCTGTTTTTT,CASSQDPGAGTGELFF
TRBV2,-,TRBJ2-7,-,TGTGCCAGCAGCGAATTATCGGGTGAGCAGTACTTC,CASSELSGEQYF
TRBV5-1,few,TRBJ1-1,-,TGCGCCAGCAGCACCGGGACACCGAACACTGAAGCTTTCTTT,CASSTGTPNTEAFF
TRBV14,-,TRBJ2-1,-,TGTGCCAGCAGCCTTGGGATAGGCGATGAGCAGTTCTTC,CASSLGIGDEQFF
TRBV28,-,TRBJ2-3,TRBD2,TGTGCCAGCCGAACTAGCGGGAGACCAGATACGCAGTATTTT,CASRTSGRPDTQYF
TRBV4-2,once,TRBJ2-3,TRBD2,TGTGCCAGCAGCCAAGGGGATATACTAGCGGGAGGGGCAGATACGCAGTATTTT,CASSQGDILAGGADTQYF
TRBV28,many,TRBJ2-7,TRBD2,TGTGCCAGCAGCCCCCCCGGTAGCGGGAGAATCTACGAGCAGTACTTC,CASSPPGSGRIYEQYF
TRBV7-2,-,TRBJ2-5,-,TGTGCCAGCAGCACACAGGGACAGACCCAGTACTTC,CASSTQGQTQYF
TRBV5-4,few,TRBJ2-2,-,TGTGCCAGCAGCTCGCATGCAGGGGCCGGGGAGCTGTTTTTT,CASSSHAGAGELFF
TRBV7-2,once,TRBJ1-6,-,TGTGCCAGCAGCTCGGGACGCCAGAAACGTTCACCCCTCCACTTT,CASSSGRQKRSPLHF
TRBV3-1,many,TRBJ2-7,TRBD2,TGTGCCAGCAGCCAAGAAGCAGCGGGATCCTACGAGCAGTACTTC,CASSQEAAGSYEQYF
TRBV28,-,TRBJ2-5,-,TGTGCCAGCAGTCCGCCAGGGAAGGAGACCCAGTACTTC,CASSPPGKETQYF
TRBV28,-,TRBJ2-3,TRBD2,TGTGCCAGCAGCCGTGACTTAGCGGGAGTTTCCTTCACAGATACGCAGTATTTT,CASSRDLAGVSFTDTQYF
TRBV28,-,TRBJ2-7,-,TGTGCCAGCAGTTTTTGGCAGGGTAATTACGAGCAGTACTTC,CASSFWQGNYEQYF
TRBV28,-,TRBJ1-2,TRBD1,TGTGCCAGCATTGGAGGACAGGGCTATGGCTACACCTTC,CASIGGQGYGYTF
TRBV14,-,TRBJ2-7,-,TGTGCCAGCAGCCATGGAAGGGGGATCCGGGAGGAAGCCTACGAGCAGTACTTC,CASSHGRGIREEAYEQYF
TRBV5-1,many,TRBJ2-7,-,TGCGCCAGCAGCACAGGGCTCGGCTCCTACGAGCAGTACTTC,CASSTGLGSYEQYF
TRBV4-1,few,TRBJ1-2,TRBD1,TGCGCCAGCAGCCAGGAACAGGGGGCGGCTGGCTACACCTTC,CASSQEQGAAGYTF
TRBV9,-,TRBJ2-1,-,TGTGCCAGCAGCTTCACCGGGACCCCGAGGGTGTTCTTC,CASSFTGTPRVFF
TRBV6-2/TRBV6-3,few,TRBJ2-3,-,TGTGCCAGCAGTTACCAGGGACCTAGCACAGATACGCAGTATTTT,CASSYQGPSTDTQYF
TRBV7-2,many,TRBJ2-3,-,TGTGCCAGCAGCCGAATAGGGGATGAGGATACGCAGTATTTT,CASSRIGDEDTQYF
TRBV20-1,few,TRBJ1-5,-,TGCAGTGCCACCCTCGGGGCAGGCAATCAGCCCCAGCATTTT,CSATLGAGNQPQHF
TRBV2,many,TRBJ1-1,-,TGTGCCAGCAGTGAGGTTGGAGGGAACACTGAAGCTTTCTTT,CASSEVGGNTEAFF
TRBV28,few,TRBJ1-1,-,TGTGCCAGCAGTTTCCCAGGGGTCATGAACACTGAAGCTTTCTTT,CASSFPGVMNTEAFF
TRBV7-8,-,TRBJ2-1,TRBD2,TGTGCCAGCAGCTCCCTTAGCGGGGGTACGAACAATGAGCAGTTCTTC,CASSSLSGGTNNEQFF
TRBV10-3,few,TRBJ2-4,TRBD2,TGTGCCATCAGCGCTAGCGGACTAAACATTCAGTACTTC,CAISASGLNIQYF
TRBV20-1,-,TRBJ2-1,-,TGCAGTGCTAGAGAACTAGCCGGGAACGCCAATGAGCAGTTCTTC,CSARELAGNANEQFF
TRBV15,-,TRBJ1-3,-,TGTGCCACCAGCAGACCTCAGGGCCGCTCTGGAAACACCATATATTTT,CATSRPQGRSGNTIYF
TRBV6-2/TRBV6-3,-,TRBJ2-1,-,TGTGCCAGCACCCCGGACAGCTACAATGAGCAGTTCTTC,CASTPDSYNEQFF
TRBV2,-,TRBJ2-1,TRBD2,TGTGCCAGCAGTGAAAATAGCGGGAGCTACAATGAGCAGTTCTTC,CASSENSGSYNEQFF
TRBV10-3,many,TRBJ2-7,-,TGTGCCATCAGTGGGATGGCAAGCTCCTACGAGCAGTACTTC,CAISGMASSYEQYF
TRBV29-1,-,TRBJ2-5,TRBD1,TGCAGCGTCGGCCGACCGGGACAGGGGGCCGAGGAGACCCAGTACTTC,CSVGRPGQGAEETQYF
TRBV2,many,TRBJ2-7,-,TGTGCCGGGAAACAGGACCGGACTGACTTTTACGAGCAGTACTTC,CAGKQDRTDFYEQYF
TRBV28,-,TRBJ1-2,TRBD1,TGTGCCAGCACCCAGACAGGGGGCCGCTATGGCTACACCTTC,CASTQTGGRYGYTF
TRBV5-1,few,TRBJ2-7,TRBD1,TGCGCCAGCAGCTCAGAAACTTGGGACAGGGGGCTTTACGAGCAGTACTTC,CASSSETWDRGLYEQYF
TRBV20-1,many,TRBJ2-1,-,TGCAGTGCACAGCCGCGTTTGAAGTCCGTGGGGAATGAGCAGTTCTTC,CSAQPRLKSVGNEQFF
TRBV11-2,-,TRBJ2-1,-,TGTGCCAGCAGACCTTACAATGAGCAGTTCTTC,CASRPYNEQFF
TRBV5-4,few,TRBJ2-1,TRBD1,TGTGCCAGCAGCCTGACAGGGTCGAGCGAGCAGTTCTTC,CASSLTGSSEQFF
TRBV29-1,few,TRBJ1-2,-,TGCAGCGTTGATCTCGGGCGGAGTTCTAACTATGGCTACACCTTC,CSVDLGRSSNYGYTF
TRBV6-2/TRBV6-3,many,TRBJ2-1,-,TGTGCCAGCAGTCACCGGGGTGAGCAGTTCTTC,CASSHRGEQFF
TRBV20-1,few,TRBJ2-1,TRBD2,TGCAGTGCTAGAGCGGGAGGACGGCACAATGAGCAGTTCTTC,CSARAGGRHNEQFF
TRBV5-6,-,TRBJ1-3,-,TGTGCCAGCAGCTCACCCTACGACAGCTCTGGAAACACCATATATTTT,CASSSPYDSSGNTIYF
TRBV11-2,many,TRBJ2-1,-,TGTGCCAGCAGCTTAGGAACAACGGGACGGAGGGGGGTGGTGAATGAGCAGTTCTTC,CASSLGTTGRRGVVNEQFF